This TCR beta chain was identified in a study of cytomegalovirus exposure and HLA in healthy donors (TCRdb year 2017). As for the study more broadly: According to an earlier analysis of a few hundred of the donors, 150 million to 200 million T cells yielded 90 million to 130 million unique TCR beta sequences and 276 Gb of sequence data. Rather than drawing on any new phenotypic data, the later analysis identified candidate immune exposures from TCR beta sequences and the way those sequences occurred across donors. Among about 400 genotyped donors of the cohort, an average of approximately 240,000 unique TCR beta nucleotide sequences was sequenced per donor, of which 15% to 20% were non-productive. An earlier analysis of about 600 of the donors used high-throughput TCR beta sequencing to judge whether each TCR beta V gene segment behaved as functional or pseudogenic. The study aimed to test whether cataloging public T cell receptors could reveal signatures of past pathogen exposure. Of the 398 genotyped donors, 81% were placed in the genetic ancestry cluster associated with self-reported Caucasian donors. Both class I and class II loci were covered by HLA typing, at four-digit resolution. A later analysis re-examined previously published TCR beta repertoires from around 670 donors and added high-resolution HLA genotyping to investigate patterns of TCR occurrence. Because of strong linkage in the cohort, roughly five DR-DQ haplotypes were treated as single units for association and clustering. Every discovery cohort repertoire had been produced on one sequencing platform. The number of donors typed differed by locus, with roughly 629-640 for A, B, C, DRB1 and DQB1, more than 500 for DQA1, 606 for DPA1, and around 450 for DPB1. Donor age, sex, ethnicity and CMV serostatus were compiled together with the repertoire data. Using immunosequencing, the study profiled T cell repertoires from fewer than 850 subjects and related those repertoires to cytomegalovirus serostatus. Besides the first cohort of some 670 subjects, a separate validation cohort made up of roughly 130 different subjects was used. An early release that covered some 630 HLA-typed donors contained around 300 gigabases of sequencing data and tens of millions of unique TCR sequences. High-throughput TCR immunosequencing, statistical association of individual TCRs with disease status, and machine learning were combined to predict cytomegalovirus infection status. Genome-wide SNP genotypes for about 60% of the roughly 700 donors were used in a later genetic analysis, which treated that subset as a discovery cohort.

This clone was seen only once. There is no known antigen for this receptor. Qualities for individual bases were not recorded, and no much larger clone is one base off. Libraries were constructed by the immunoSEQ multiplex PCR assay. For the multiplex PCR, a mixture combining 60 forward primers for TCR Vbeta segments and 13 reverse primers for TCR Jbeta segments was used. The CDR3 region of rearranged TCR beta genes was amplified from genomic DNA with a multiplex PCR assay. On the Illumina HiSeq System, the amplified TCR beta libraries were sequenced as 87-base-pair reads. On the authors' methods: A later analysis counted about 80 million unique TCR beta chains across the 700 or so repertoires, and 9 million to 14 million of these chains were shared by at least two donors. To remove PCR and sequencing errors, raw reads were error-corrected and collapsed into unique sequences using a nearest-neighbor algorithm that merged closely related sequences. CDR3 sequences were aligned to IMGT reference sequences to assign V, D and J gene segments. For a sequence to be retained, a match of at least six nucleotides was required to both a V gene segment and a J gene segment. A rearrangement was called productive if the CDR3 had no stop codons and remained in frame with V and J, and every other rearrangement was called non-productive. Following IMGT convention, CDR3 was defined as the stretch from the second conserved V-encoded cysteine up to the conserved J-encoded phenylalanine. The earlier analysis of around 640 of the donors excluded sequences that lacked an unambiguous match to a single V gene segment. In an earlier analysis of approximately 590 of the donors, V segments were called functional above 56.7% productive rearrangements and were called segregating when the between-donor standard deviation exceeded 5%. A statistical classification framework was built for diagnosing cytomegalovirus status from the catalog of TCR beta chain sequences. In a later analysis, TCR nucleotide sequences were compared against IMGT/GENE-DB human TR gene sequences so that V and J genes could be assigned. The TCRdist pipeline was used in a later analysis to assign CDR3 sequences and most-parsimonious VDJ recombination scenarios. In a later analysis, each TCR beta chain was defined by its CDR3 amino acid sequence together with its V-gene family, and reads lacking a unique V-gene family were excluded. In a later analysis, several hundred highly shared, low-generation-probability nucleotide sequences were removed to address suspected cross-contamination and a sequencing artifact. In a later analysis, a clonal expansion index was calculated for each public chain from normalized within-repertoire ranks of inferred template counts. A later analysis computed generation probabilities with a VDJ recombination model fitted to out-of-frame rearrangements, and checked the results against IGoR. In a later analysis, hypergeometric tests were used to score TCR-TCR, TCR-HLA and TCR-CMV co-occurrence, with a repertoire-size bias correction applied to TCR pairs. To estimate false discovery rates, a later analysis permuted the HLA or CMV assignments 20 times. In a later analysis, co-occurring TCRs were grouped using DBSCAN, with TCRdist sequence similarity added in when clustering inside HLA-allele-positive subsets. Repertoires with fewer than 30,000 or more than 120,000 public chains, plus five repertoires with anomalous nucleotide sharing, were excluded from co-occurrence clustering. Here the immuneACCESS table is served through TCRdb, limited to in-frame sequences with V and J called. Missing clones are a known gap in these copies; in checked studies unresolved V genes cover under half, and the rest lacks a known reason. V, J and clone size reflect that table, while D and trimming were determined from the DNA. The sample has about 180,000 clones on record, just over 75% of them singletons. 3.7% of the sample is in the top ten clones.

Spanning cysteine to phenylalanine, the CDR3 consists of 14 amino acids. Only CDR3 DNA is held: 42 bases, read in frame from base 1. Trimming costs V 7 bases and J 5 bases, and their ends lie 20 bases apart. The germline V gene gives CDR1 as SQVTM and CDR2 as ANQGSEA. The cohort consisted of 650 to 850 healthy bone marrow donors. Cohort members were all nominally healthy when sampled, although unrecorded immune exposures were likely present. The donor was CMV seropositive and was included in the group of 250 to 300 seropositive cohort members. Each donor provided a peripheral blood sample, and peripheral blood mononuclear cells were used for TCR beta sequencing. The Qiagen DNeasy Blood Extraction Kit was used to extract genomic DNA from the blood cell samples. The investigation overall reported the following: In a later analysis, HLA-associated TCR beta chains showed more clonal expansion and lower generation probabilities than non-associated chains that were equally common. In a later analysis, the rate of TCR association differed among HLA loci, with DRB1 alleles having the most associated TCRs and HLA-C alleles having the fewest. The classifier was reported to diagnose cytomegalovirus status with high specificity and sensitivity in both the original cohort and the validation cohort. Roughly uniform sequencing depth across donors was assumed in presence/absence analyses, although this assumption may not hold. A further reported finding was that TCR beta sequences accurately predicted the HLA-A and HLA-B alleles for most subjects in the first cohort. In a later analysis, 16,951 TCR beta sequences were associated with specific HLA alleles at a false discovery rate of 0.05. The earlier analysis of 587 of the donors excluded 15 to 20 rarely observed V segments, including chromosome 9 orphons, because counts were too low. In vitro tests confirmed that three of the cytomegalovirus-associated TCR beta chains recognize cytomegalovirus antigens. Compared with the 666-donor mean, donors in an Asian-associated ancestry cluster had fewer N-insertions in productive TCRs, according to a later genetic analysis. A later analysis reported that several top co-occurrence clusters appeared linked to parvovirus B19, influenza, CMV and Epstein-Barr virus. While some public TCRs were present in many individuals, most TCR sequences turned up only very rarely across donors. Only TCR beta chains were sequenced in this cohort, and the absence of alpha or paired-chain data limited detectable features. Correlated functional status among segregating V segments might reflect linkage disequilibrium, but an unknown experimental factor could not be ruled out. When HLA alleles, especially DR and DQ, strongly co-occurred, attributing TCR associations to individual alleles was difficult. In a later genetic analysis, a missense DCLRE1C variant was associated with V-gene and J-gene trimming of TCR beta chains, and the association was replicated in an independent cohort. According to the authors, the approach could potentially be generalized to other disease states and immunological phenotypes. Immune exposure information for the cohort was limited to CMV serostatus. A group of highly shared sequence variants was considered likely to be a technical artifact of the sequencing pipeline. In a later analysis, most CMV-associated TCR beta chains were found to appear HLA-restricted, with HLA associations seemingly driven largely by CMV exposure. HLA typing was unavailable for some donors at each locus, so association tests used only the typed subset. In the study, 150 to 200 TCR beta chains were listed as associated with cytomegalovirus. Broadly in line with IMGT annotations, most TCR beta V segments showed up in productive rearrangements about 87% or about 30% of the time in an earlier analysis of several hundred of the donors. The 87-base-pair reads could not distinguish some IMGT-functional V segments, including TRBV6-2 and TRBV6-3, so those segments were excluded.

This receptor was obtained from a woman aged 60-75 years in good health and CMV-seropositive. The sequenced sample consisted of PBMCs. This receptor chain uses TRBV29-1 and TRBJ1-1; there is no confident call for the D gene. The bases read TGCAGCGCTGTAGTTCTGGGAGGGTCTACTGAAGCTTTCTTT. This sequence encodes CSAVVLGGSTEAFF.